This TCR beta chain was observed in a study of neoadjuvant nivolumab and ipilimumab in lung cancer. The wider study: The combination arm added day-1 ipilimumab 1 mg/kg to nivolumab 3 mg/kg on days 1, 15, 29.

For this clone: Its antigen is unidentified.

Assay: immunoSEQ multiplex PCR; the TCRdb copy retains only in-frame clones and omits some. The top ten clones hold more than 2.5% of a sample with several thousand clones, 90% to 95% of them seen once. From germline, CDR1 is SQVTM and CDR2 ANQGSEA. V lost 0 bases, J lost 5 bases, and 4 bases stayed unmatched. The CDR3 is 15 amino acids. Study-wide points: Resected tumors had greater TCR richness and clonality than uninvolved lung.

This sequence joins TRBV29-1 and TRBJ2-2, with 9 nucleotides matching TRBD2. The material was blood, obtained after neoadjuvant nivolumab, alone or with ipilimumab, at or shortly before surgery. The clonotype was recovered from an adult with non-small cell lung cancer. Some clones in this sample may be carry-over from other donors' samples. The CDR3 coding sequence is TGCAGCGTTGAAGATAGCGGGAGAGGGACCGGGGAGCTGTTTTTT. As protein: CSVEDSGRGTGELFF.